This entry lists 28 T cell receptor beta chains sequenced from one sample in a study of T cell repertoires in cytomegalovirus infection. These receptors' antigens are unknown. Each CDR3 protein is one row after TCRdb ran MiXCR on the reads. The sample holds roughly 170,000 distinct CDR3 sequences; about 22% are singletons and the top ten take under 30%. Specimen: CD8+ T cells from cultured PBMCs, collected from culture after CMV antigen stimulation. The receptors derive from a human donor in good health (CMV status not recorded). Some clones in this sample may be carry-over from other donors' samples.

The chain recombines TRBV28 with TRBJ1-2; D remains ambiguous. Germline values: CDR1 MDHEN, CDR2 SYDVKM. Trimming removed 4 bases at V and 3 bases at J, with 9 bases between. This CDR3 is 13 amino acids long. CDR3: CASSSALDYGYTF. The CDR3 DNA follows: TGTGCCAGCAGTTCAGCCCTCGACTATGGCTACACCTTC.

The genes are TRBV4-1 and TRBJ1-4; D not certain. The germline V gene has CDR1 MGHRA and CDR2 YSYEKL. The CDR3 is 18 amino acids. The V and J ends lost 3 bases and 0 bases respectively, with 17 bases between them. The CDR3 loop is CASSHPPQVSATNEKLFF. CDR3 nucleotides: TGCGCCAGCAGCCATCCCCCGCAGGTTTCGGCAACTAATGAAAAACTGTTTTTT.

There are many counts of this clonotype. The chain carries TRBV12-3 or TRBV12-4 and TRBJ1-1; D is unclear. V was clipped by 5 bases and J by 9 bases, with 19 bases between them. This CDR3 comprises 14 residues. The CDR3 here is CASSVDHPGLQAFF. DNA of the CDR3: TGTGCCAGCAGTGTAGATCACCCGGGCCTTCAAGCTTTCTTT.

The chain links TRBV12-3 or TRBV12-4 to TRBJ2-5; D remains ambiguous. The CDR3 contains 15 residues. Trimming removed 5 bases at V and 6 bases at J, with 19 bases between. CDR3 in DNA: TGTGCCAGCAGTGCGGACGGTGGTACTGTACAGACCCAGTACTTC. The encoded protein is CASSADGGTVQTQYF.

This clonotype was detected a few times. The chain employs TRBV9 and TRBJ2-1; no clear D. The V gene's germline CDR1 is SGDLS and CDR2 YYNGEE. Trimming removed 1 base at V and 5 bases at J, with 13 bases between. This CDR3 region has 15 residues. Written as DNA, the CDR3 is TGTGCCAGCAGCGTATGGGGAAGTGGGGACAATGAGCAGTTCTTC. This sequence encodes CASSVWGSGDNEQFF.

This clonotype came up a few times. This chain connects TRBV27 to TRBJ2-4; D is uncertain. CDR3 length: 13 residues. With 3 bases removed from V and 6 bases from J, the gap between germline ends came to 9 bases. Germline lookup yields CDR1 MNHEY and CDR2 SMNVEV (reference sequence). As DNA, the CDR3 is TGTGCCAGCAGTTTGGGCCCGGGAAACATTCAGTACTTC. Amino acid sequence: CASSLGPGNIQYF.

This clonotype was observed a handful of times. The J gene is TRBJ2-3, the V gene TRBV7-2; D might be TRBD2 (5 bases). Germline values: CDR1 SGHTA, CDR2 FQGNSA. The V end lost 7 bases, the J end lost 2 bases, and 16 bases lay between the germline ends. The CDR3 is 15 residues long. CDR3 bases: TGTGCCAGCACCGCAGCGGTCCTTTACACAGATACGCAGTATTTT. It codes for CASTAAVLYTDTQYF.

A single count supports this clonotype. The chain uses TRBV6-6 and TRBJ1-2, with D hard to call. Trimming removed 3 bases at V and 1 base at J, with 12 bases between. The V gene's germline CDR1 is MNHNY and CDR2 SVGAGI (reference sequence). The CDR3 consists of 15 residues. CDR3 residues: CASSYRDRVNYGYTF. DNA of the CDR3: TGTGCCAGCAGTTATCGTGACCGGGTTAACTATGGCTACACCTTC.

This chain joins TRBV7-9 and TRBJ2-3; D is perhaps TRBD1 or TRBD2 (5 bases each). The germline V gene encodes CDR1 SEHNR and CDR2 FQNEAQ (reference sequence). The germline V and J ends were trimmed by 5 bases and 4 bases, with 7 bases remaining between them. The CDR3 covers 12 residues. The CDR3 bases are TGTGCCAGCAGCCCGGGACCAGATACGCAGTATTTT. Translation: CASSPGPDTQYF.

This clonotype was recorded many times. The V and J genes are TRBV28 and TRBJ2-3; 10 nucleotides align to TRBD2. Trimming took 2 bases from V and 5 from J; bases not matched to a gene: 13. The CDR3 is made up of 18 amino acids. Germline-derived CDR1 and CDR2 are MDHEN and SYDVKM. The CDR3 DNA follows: TGTGCCAGCAGTTTACGCAAAGATAGCGGGGGGTCGGTAGATACGCAGTATTTT. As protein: CASSLRKDSGGSVDTQYF.

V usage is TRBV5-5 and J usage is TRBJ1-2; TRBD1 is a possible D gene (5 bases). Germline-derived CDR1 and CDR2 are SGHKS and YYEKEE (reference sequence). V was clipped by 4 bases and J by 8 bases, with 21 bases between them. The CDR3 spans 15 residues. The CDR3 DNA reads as TGTGCCAGCAGCCCCGGGACTCTTGGCGCAGGAGGCTACACCTTC. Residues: CASSPGTLGAGGYTF.

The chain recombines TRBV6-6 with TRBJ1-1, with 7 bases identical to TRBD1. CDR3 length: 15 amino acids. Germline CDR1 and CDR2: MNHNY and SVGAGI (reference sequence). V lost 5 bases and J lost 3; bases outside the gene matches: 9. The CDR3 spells CASSTDRLWDTEAFF. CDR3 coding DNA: TGTGCCAGCAGTACGGACAGGCTCTGGGACACTGAAGCTTTCTTT.

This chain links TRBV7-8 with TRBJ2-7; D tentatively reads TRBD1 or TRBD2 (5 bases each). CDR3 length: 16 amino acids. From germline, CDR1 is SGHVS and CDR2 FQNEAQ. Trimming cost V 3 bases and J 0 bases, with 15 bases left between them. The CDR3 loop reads CASSLGPGRPSYEQYF. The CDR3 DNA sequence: TGTGCCAGCAGCTTGGGTCCGGGACGGCCCTCCTACGAGCAGTACTTC.

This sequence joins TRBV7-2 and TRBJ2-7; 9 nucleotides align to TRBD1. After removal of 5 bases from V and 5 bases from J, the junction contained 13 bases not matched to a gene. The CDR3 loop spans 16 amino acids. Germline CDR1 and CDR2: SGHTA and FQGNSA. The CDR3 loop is CASSPGLRDRVHEQYF. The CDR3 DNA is TGTGCCAGCAGCCCGGGACTCCGGGACAGGGTCCACGAGCAGTACTTC. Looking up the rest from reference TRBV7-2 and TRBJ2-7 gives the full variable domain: GAGVSQSPSNKVTEKGKDVELRCDPISGHTALYWYRQSLGQGLEFLIYFQGNSAPDKSGLPSDRFSAERTGGSVSTLTIQRTQQEDSAVYLCASSPGLRDRVHEQYFGPGTRLTVT.

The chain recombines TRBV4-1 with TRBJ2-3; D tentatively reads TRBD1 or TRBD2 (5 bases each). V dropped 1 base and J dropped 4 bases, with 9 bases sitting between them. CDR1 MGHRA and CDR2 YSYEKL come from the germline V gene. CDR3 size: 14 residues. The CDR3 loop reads CASSQVMGADTQYF. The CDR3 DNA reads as TGCGCCAGCAGCCAAGTTATGGGGGCAGATACGCAGTATTTT.

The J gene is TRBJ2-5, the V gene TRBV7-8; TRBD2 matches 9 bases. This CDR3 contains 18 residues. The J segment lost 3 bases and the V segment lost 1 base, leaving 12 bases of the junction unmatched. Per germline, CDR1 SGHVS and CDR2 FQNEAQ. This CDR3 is CASSLGAGGPEVKETQYF. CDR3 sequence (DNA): TGTGCCAGCAGCTTAGGGGCGGGGGGGCCCGAGGTCAAAGAGACCCAGTACTTC.

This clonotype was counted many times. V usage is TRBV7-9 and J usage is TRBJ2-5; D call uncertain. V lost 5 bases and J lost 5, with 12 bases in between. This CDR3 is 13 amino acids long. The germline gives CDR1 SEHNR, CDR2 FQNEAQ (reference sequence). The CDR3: CASSDLRAETQYF. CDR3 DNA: TGTGCCAGCAGCGACCTTAGAGCTGAGACCCAGTACTTC.

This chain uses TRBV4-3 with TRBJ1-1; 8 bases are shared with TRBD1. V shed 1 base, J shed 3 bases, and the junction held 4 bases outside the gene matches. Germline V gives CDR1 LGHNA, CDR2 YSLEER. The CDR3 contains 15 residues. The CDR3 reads CASSQGTGSYTEAFF. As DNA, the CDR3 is TGCGCCAGCAGCCAAGGGACAGGGAGTTACACTGAAGCTTTCTTT.

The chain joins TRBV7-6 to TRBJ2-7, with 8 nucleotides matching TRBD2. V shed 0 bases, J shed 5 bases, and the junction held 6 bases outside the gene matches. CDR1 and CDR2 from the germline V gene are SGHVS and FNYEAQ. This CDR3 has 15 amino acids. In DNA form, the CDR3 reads TGTGCCAGCAGCTTAGCGAGAAGCGGGGGCCACGAGCAGTACTTC. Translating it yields CASSLARSGGHEQYF.

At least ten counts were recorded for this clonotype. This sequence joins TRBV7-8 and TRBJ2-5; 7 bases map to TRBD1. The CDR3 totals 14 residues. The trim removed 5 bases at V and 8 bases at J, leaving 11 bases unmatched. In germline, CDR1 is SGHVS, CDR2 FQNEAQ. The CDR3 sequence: CASSAWDRPLTQYF. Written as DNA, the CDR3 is TGTGCCAGCAGCGCATGGGACAGACCTCTAACCCAGTACTTC.

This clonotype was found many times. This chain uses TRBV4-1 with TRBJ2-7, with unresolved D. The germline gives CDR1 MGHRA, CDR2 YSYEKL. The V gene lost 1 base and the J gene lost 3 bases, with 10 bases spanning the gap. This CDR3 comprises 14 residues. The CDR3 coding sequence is TGCGCCAGCAGCCAAGCGCAACGGAACTACGAGCAGTACTTC. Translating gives CASSQAQRNYEQYF.

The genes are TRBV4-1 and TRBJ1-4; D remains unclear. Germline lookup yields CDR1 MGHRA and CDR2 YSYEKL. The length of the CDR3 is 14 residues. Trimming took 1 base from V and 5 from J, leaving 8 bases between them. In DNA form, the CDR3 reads TGCGCCAGCAGCCAAGCGGTAGGGAATGAAAAACTGTTTTTT. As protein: CASSQAVGNEKLFF.

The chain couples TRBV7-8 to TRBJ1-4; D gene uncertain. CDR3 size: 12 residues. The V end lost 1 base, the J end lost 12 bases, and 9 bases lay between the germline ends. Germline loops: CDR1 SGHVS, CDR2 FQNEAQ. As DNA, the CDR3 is TGTGCCAGCAGCTTAGAGTTCTCTCAACTGTTTTTT. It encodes CASSLEFSQLFF.

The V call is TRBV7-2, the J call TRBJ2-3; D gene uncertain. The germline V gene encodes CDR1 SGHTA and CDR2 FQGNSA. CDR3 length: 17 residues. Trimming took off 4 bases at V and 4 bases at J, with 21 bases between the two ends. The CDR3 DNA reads TGTGCCAGCAGCTCCCTTCGTCTAGGGCACCCGGCAGATACGCAGTATTTT. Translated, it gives CASSSLRLGHPADTQYF.

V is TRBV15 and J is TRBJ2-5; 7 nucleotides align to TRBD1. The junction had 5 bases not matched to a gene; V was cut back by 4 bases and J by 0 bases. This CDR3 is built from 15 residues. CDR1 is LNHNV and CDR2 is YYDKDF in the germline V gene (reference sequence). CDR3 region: CATSIQGLHQETQYF. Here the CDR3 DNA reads TGTGCCACCAGCATACAGGGGCTCCACCAAGAGACCCAGTACTTC.

The CDR3 DNA reads TGCAGCGTTGTCAGGGCTGTGACTGAAGCTTTCTTT. Amino acids: CSVVRAVTEAFF. The genes are TRBV29-1 and TRBJ1-1; TRBD1 is a possible D gene (5 bases). The V and J ends lost 4 bases and 5 bases respectively, with 11 bases between them. Looked up from germline, CDR1 is SQVTM and CDR2 is ANQGSEA. The CDR3 totals 12 residues.

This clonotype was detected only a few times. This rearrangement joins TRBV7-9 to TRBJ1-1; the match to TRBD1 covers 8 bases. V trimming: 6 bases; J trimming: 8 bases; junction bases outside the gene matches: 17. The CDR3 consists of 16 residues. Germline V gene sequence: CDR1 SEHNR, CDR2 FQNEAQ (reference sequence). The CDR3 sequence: CASRGTGGFQGMEAFF. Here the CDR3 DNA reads TGTGCCAGCAGGGGGACAGGTGGTTTTCAGGGGATGGAAGCTTTCTTT.

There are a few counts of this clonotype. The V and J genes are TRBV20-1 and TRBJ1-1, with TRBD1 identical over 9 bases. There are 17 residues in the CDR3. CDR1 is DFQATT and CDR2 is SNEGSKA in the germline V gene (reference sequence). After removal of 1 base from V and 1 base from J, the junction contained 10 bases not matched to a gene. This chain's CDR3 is CSARVVPRDRENTEAFF. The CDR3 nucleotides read TGCAGTGCTAGAGTGGTGCCCCGGGACAGGGAGAACACTGAAGCTTTCTTT.